This paragraph covers one T cell receptor beta chain sequence. Its antigen is not identified. The V and J ends lost 1 base and 7 bases respectively, with 5 bases between them. The CDR3 consists of 12 residues. Germline V gives CDR1 MNHEY, CDR2 SVGAGI. The data belong to a study of cytomegalovirus exposure and HLA in healthy donors. Study-wide results and caveats: In vitro data verified a few CMV-associated chains as specific for CMV antigens. While the bulk of TCR sequences proved rare, some public TCRs turned up in many donors.

The method was immunoSEQ multiplex PCR; TCRdb's version includes in-frame clones alone and lacks a portion of them. The sample carries 220,000 or so clones, 75% to 90% recorded once. The sequencing sample was made of PBMCs. This TCR was recovered from a woman aged 25 to 39 in good health and CMV-seropositive. The chain is built from TRBV6-5 and TRBJ1-5; D not certain. The CDR3 loop reads CASSYLGQPQHF. The CDR3 DNA follows: TGTGCCAGCAGTTACTTGGGCCAGCCCCAGCATTTT.